The T cell receptor beta chain described here comes from a study of neurological immune-mediated disorders (dated by TCRdb to about 2019). At the level of the whole study: Among the 34 multiple sclerosis patients, roughly 31 had relapsing-remitting MS and 3 had secondary progressive MS. Alongside PBMC samples, the set of approximately 100 TCR-beta libraries contained longitudinal samples, technical triplicates, and paired CD4+ and CD8+ T-cell subsets that had been sorted. Of the 60 to 70 subjects in the cohort, around 15 were HAM/TSP patients, around 34 were multiple sclerosis patients, and approximately 20 were healthy controls. The study compared peripheral blood TCR-beta repertoires of HTLV-I-associated myelopathy (HAM/TSP) patients, multiple sclerosis patients and healthy controls using UMI-based sequencing.

This clonotype was counted between two and nine times. Its target antigen remains unknown. Base qualities are not recorded, but no much larger clone differs from it by a single base. cDNA was synthesized by template-switch 5'RACE using a primer carrying a 10-nucleotide random unique molecular identifier by which each TCR transcript was tagged. Every sequencing run covered 15-18 subjects and yielded more than 180 million TCR-beta sequences. The RNeasy kit was used to extract total RNA. TCR-beta VDJ regions were amplified with primers for the TCR constant region and the 5'RACE anchor, using the KAPA Real-time Library Amplification kit. Sample indexes and Illumina adaptors were added in a first PCR, after which library yield was increased in a second PCR. After Ampure bead purification, the roughly 650 bp TCR product was size-selected on a 2% E-gel SizeSelection system. Before pooling, library quality was assessed on a Bioanalyzer, concentration was determined with Qubit, and library quantification was performed with the Kapa Library Quantification kit. Paired-end 2 x 150 bp sequencing of the libraries was performed on an Illumina HiSeq 2500. To increase sequence diversity, roughly 24-31% phiX was spiked into each library pool. Concerning the study's data processing: Quality-filtered reads were processed with the UMI-based MiGEC pipeline, and over 85% of raw TCR sequences were removed by the MiGEC pipeline during error correction. VDJ genes were aligned to IMGT germline references, and each clonotype was defined by a unique CDR3 amino acid sequence together with V-J genes. VDJtools evaluated clonal expansion, Shannon diversity and CDR3 relatedness (CalcPairwiseDistances, ClusterSamples); CLCbio workbench built phylogenetic trees. Clones with at least 8 unique UMIs were defined as expanded, with this threshold being based on coefficient-of-variation modelling across technical triplicates. TCRdb trimmed the raw reads at Q25, called clones with MiXCR and kept productive beta chains. Rows are unified per CDR3 protein, each entry keeping the most common DNA and genes. The V and J calls follow TCRdb's processing rather than the paper's. For this sample the table gives about 50,000 distinct CDR3 sequences, of which 4.2% were detected only once. The ten top clones hold 2.5% to 3% of the sample.

V and J are truncated by 7 bases and 4 bases respectively, leaving an intervening sequence of 13 bases. The CDR3, cysteine through phenylalanine, is 14 amino acids long. The retained sequence is limited to the CDR3, 42 bases, with the frame set at the first base. Study-wide conclusions, independent of this receptor: In a phylogenetic analysis, the repertoires of 18 out of 34 MS patients fell into a single cluster of related CDR3 sequences, pointing to a possible signature at the repertoire level. Across subjects, expanded clones never shared an identical CDR3 amino acid sequence, which suggests that the TCR-beta repertoires in every group were private. No association of the MS cluster with clinical or MRI features was observed, and the need for larger cohorts was stated by the authors. The highest TCR clonal expansion was observed in HAM/TSP patients, whereas the lowest was observed in MS patients, even when compared with healthy controls.

For the unsorted PBMC libraries, 2 million PBMCs were stored in RNAlater at -80 degrees C until RNA extraction and were used to generate the libraries. The multiple sclerosis patients were enrolled in a US clinical protocol that evaluated disease progression with magnetic resonance imaging. Peripheral blood underwent Ficoll-Hypaque density gradient centrifugation to isolate PBMCs, which were then cryopreserved in liquid nitrogen. The sample taken for sequencing was PBMCs. The receptor was derived from a man aged 50 to 59 with multiple sclerosis. The rearrangement joined TRBV12-3 or TRBV12-4 to TRBJ2-2, with the D segment identity uncertain. Here the CDR3 is given as CASKSWDSTGELFF. DNA sequence: TGTGCCAGCAAGAGTTGGGATAGCACCGGGGAGCTGTTTTTT.